Here is one T cell receptor (beta chain) with its context. It has no known antigen specificity. Base qualities are not provided; no much larger clone lies one nucleotide away. Patients were selected for having adequate residual fresh-frozen tumor tissue and more than two years of available survival data. An isocitrate dehydrogenase mutation was not carried by any of the glioblastoma patients, although molecular status was otherwise variable. PBMC collection took place before vaccination, two weeks after the third vaccination, and at tumor progression if progression occurred. The Qiagen DNeasy Blood extraction Kit was used for extraction of genomic DNA. The data stem from a study of glioma-infiltrating T cells after dendritic cell vaccination (TCRdb year 2016). In the study overall: Of the approximately 15 glioblastoma patients in the cohort, all drawn from Phase I and II dendritic cell vaccination trials, 9 were newly diagnosed and 6 had recurrent disease. Survival after dendritic cell vaccination was correlated with TCR sequencing metrics, including TIL content and tumor-blood repertoire overlap. Three intradermal dendritic cell vaccine injections were administered to patients at biweekly intervals in the arm below the axilla. Between about 2003 and 2013, patients were given autologous tumor lysate-pulsed dendritic cell vaccination. The vaccine consisted of monocyte-derived dendritic cells cultured less than 9 days with IL-4 and GM-CSF, then pulsed overnight with autologous tumor lysate. Tumor-infiltrating lymphocyte content was quantified and tumor and blood repertoires were compared in dendritic cell-vaccinated glioblastoma patients by deep sequencing of TCR beta CDR3 regions. Beyond this particular receptor, the publication reports: The three-group TCR overlap response model was characterized as speculative, and prospective validation of the model was stated to be required. The cohort was small and heterogeneous, few patients had complete blood and tumor sets, and even fewer had initial-recurrent tumor pairs. After dendritic cell vaccination, a higher estimated pretreatment TIL content predicted longer time to progression and longer overall survival. TCR clonality showed no direct relationship with survival, which suggests that a diverse polyclonal response may be important.

TCRB CDR3 regions were amplified from approximately 2 ug genomic DNA, or all available DNA if less, using the immunoSEQ assay. Multiplex PCR used 60 forward primers for TCR V beta segments and 13 reverse primers for J beta segments. To estimate reads per starting template, synthetic control templates were spiked into each sample at limiting dilution. Reads of 87 bp were generated by sequencing on the Illumina HiSeq System. Turning to the authors' computational methods: To remove PCR and sequencing errors, closely related sequences were merged with a nearest neighbor algorithm. TCR overlap was measured as the percentage of unique tumor TCR beta sequences also present in the same patient's peripheral blood. TCRdb holds this immuneACCESS table with in-frame rearrangements only. Some clones are missing; in checked studies, unresolved V genes explain under half, and the rest has no known cause. D and trimming were read from the DNA, whereas the V and J calls and clone size are those reported in that table. In all, the sample holds fewer than 110,000 clones, and 81% of those were seen once. Roughly 12% of the sample is held by the ten biggest clonotypes.

The specimen comprised blood, sampled before dendritic cell vaccination. The sequence derives from a human donor with glioblastoma.

The bases read TGCGCCAGCAGCCAGGGGACAGGGTCCTATGGCTACACCTTC. Translated, it gives CASSQGTGSYGYTF. Rearrangement joined TRBV4-3 to TRBJ1-2, with TRBD1 identical over 9 junction bases. From cysteine to phenylalanine, the CDR3 is 14 amino acids long. The sequence is cut down to CDR3 DNA, 42 bases in frame from base 1. Germline trimming: 3 bases from V, 4 bases from J; junction bases outside gene matches: 3. Per the germline V gene, LGHNA is the CDR1 and YSLEER is the CDR2.